The 28 T cell receptor beta chains below come from one sample, sequenced in a study of T-cell reconstitution after alpha-beta-depleted transplantation in children. As it was prepared, the TCRbeta library received unique molecular identifiers. TCRdb recomputed calls from the PCR reads with MiXCR, one row per CDR3 protein. The table lists about 110,000 distinct CDR3 sequences, around 10% of them singletons. The sequencing here drew on PBMCs from the stem cell graft donor, taken from the stem cell graft. These receptor sequences come from a human donor who donated a stem cell graft to a child with acute lymphoblastic leukemia.

This clonotype was seen repeatedly, ten times or more. This chain connects TRBV5-1 to TRBJ2-3; TRBD2 matches at 7 bases. This CDR3 is built from 15 residues. CDR1 and CDR2 from the germline V gene are SGHRS and YFSETQ. Trimming cost V 0 bases and J 2 bases; bases outside gene matches: 3. The CDR3 sequence: CASSLASGDTDTQYF. DNA for the CDR3: TGCGCCAGCAGCTTGGCCAGCGGGGACACAGATACGCAGTATTTT.

Concerning this clonotype: At one end, the junction sequence differs from germline, possibly due to a read error. This sequence joins TRBV29-1 and TRBJ2-7; 10 bases align to TRBD2. This CDR3 is built from 15 residues. Germline CDR1 and CDR2: SQVTM and ANQGSEA. CDR3 nucleotides: TGCAGCGTTGCTCTAGCGGGAGTGCCACCCTACGACCAGTACTTC. This encodes CSVALAGVPPYDQYF.

The genes are TRBV5-4 and TRBJ2-1; possibly TRBD1 for D (6 bases). V lost 2 bases and J 9 bases, leaving 9 bases between the germline ends. The germline V gene encodes CDR1 SGHNT and CDR2 YYREEE (reference sequence). CDR3 size: 12 residues. DNA for the CDR3: TGTGCCAGCAGCTTCGACAGGTTTGAGCAGTTCTTC. Protein: CASSFDRFEQFF. Drawing the rest from reference TRBV5-4 and TRBJ2-1, the complete variable domain is ETGVTQSPTHLIKTRGQQVTLRCSSQSGHNTVSWYQQALGQGPQFIFQYYREEENGRGNFPPRFSGLQFPNYSSELNVNALELDDSALYLCASSFDRFEQFFGPGTRLTVL.

This clonotype was seen repeatedly, ten times or more. The V and J genes are TRBV7-9 and TRBJ2-5; D is possibly TRBD1 or TRBD2 (5 bases each). CDR1 SEHNR and CDR2 FQNEAQ come from the germline V gene (reference sequence). The CDR3 runs 15 residues. The V end was cut by 5 bases, the J end by 2 bases, with 15 bases between. CDR3: CASSSPGRRQETQYF. In DNA form, the CDR3 reads TGTGCCAGCAGCAGTCCGGGACGTAGACAAGAGACCCAGTACTTC.

This clonotype was recorded many times. This sequence joins TRBV7-8 and TRBJ2-4, with 15 positions matching TRBD2. The trim removed 4 bases at V and 1 base at J, leaving 8 bases unmatched. Germline V gives CDR1 SGHVS, CDR2 FQNEAQ. CDR3 length: 19 residues. The CDR3 sequence: CASSSRTSGRAGAKNIQYF. CDR3 nucleotide sequence: TGTGCCAGCAGCTCGCGGACTAGCGGGAGGGCCGGTGCCAAAAACATTCAGTACTTC.

This clonotype has ten or more counts. This chain links TRBV10-3 with TRBJ2-1; D tentatively fits TRBD1 or TRBD2 (6 bases each). With 11 bases removed from V and 4 bases from J, the gap between germline ends came to 21 bases. CDR3 size: 15 residues. From germline, CDR1 is ENHRY and CDR2 SYGVKD. The CDR3 coding sequence is TGTGCCGTCGGCCCCGGGGCGGGACAATACAATGAGCAGTTCTTC. As protein: CAVGPGAGQYNEQFF.

This clonotype was picked up many times. The chain joins TRBV3-1 to TRBJ1-3; 9 bases match TRBD1. Unmatched junction bases numbered 10, after V lost 3 bases and J lost 4 bases. CDR3 length equals 17 residues. Germline assignment: CDR1 LGHDT and CDR2 YNNKEL (reference sequence). CDR3 coding DNA: TGTGCCAGCAGCCACCCGATACAGGGGGCGATCGGAAACACCATATATTTT. It is translated as CASSHPIQGAIGNTIYF.

This clonotype was counted many times. The chain links TRBV7-9 to TRBJ1-5, with a weak D call TRBD1 (6 bases). Deletions cut 5 bases from V and 0 bases from J, with 11 bases between. The germline gives CDR1 SEHNR, CDR2 FQNEAQ (reference sequence). CDR3 length: 15 residues. The CDR3 loop is CASSAGHNSNQPQHF. CDR3 bases: TGTGCCAGCAGCGCGGGACACAATAGCAATCAGCCCCAGCATTTT.

The genes are TRBV7-9 and TRBJ2-7; D is perhaps TRBD1 (6 bases). Germline loops: CDR1 SEHNR, CDR2 FQNEAQ (reference sequence). This CDR3 spans 13 amino acids. V was shortened by 3 bases and J by 3 bases, with 9 bases between the two germline ends. CDR3 sequence reads: CASSLDSIYEQYF. CDR3 coding DNA: TGTGCCAGCAGCTTGGACAGCATCTACGAGCAGTACTTC.

This clonotype was seen many times. This sequence joins TRBV4-3 and TRBJ2-2; tentative D call: TRBD2 (6 bases). V gave up 0 bases and J gave up 5 bases, with 19 bases separating them. In germline, CDR1 is LGHNA, CDR2 YSLEER. The length of the CDR3 is 18 residues. The CDR3 here is CASSQDQIGRAGTGELFF. The CDR3 DNA is TGCGCCAGCAGCCAAGATCAGATTGGCCGCGCGGGGACCGGGGAGCTGTTTTTT.

Many counts were recorded for this clonotype. The chain employs TRBV5-1 and TRBJ1-2; perhaps TRBD1 as D (5 bases). Trimming left V 4 bases short and J 2 bases short, with 18 bases between. The CDR3 sequence is 16 residues long. CDR1 is SGHRS and CDR2 is YFSETQ in the germline V gene. The CDR3 DNA sequence: TGCGCCAGCAGCACCTCCTTCGGGGACGGAAACTATGGCTACACCTTC. The encoded protein is CASSTSFGDGNYGYTF.

Ten or more counts support this clonotype. The chain uses TRBV6-2 or TRBV6-3 and TRBJ2-7; D is unclear. The CDR3 is 13 amino acids. V gave up 5 bases and J gave up 3 bases, with 11 bases separating them. In germline, CDR1 is MNHEY, CDR2 SVGEGT. The DNA of the CDR3 is TGTGCCAGCAGTGTTAGGGCCCTCTACGAGCAGTACTTC. This sequence encodes CASSVRALYEQYF.

This clonotype was found many times. The rearrangement joins TRBV12-3 or TRBV12-4 to TRBJ2-1; D possibly uses TRBD1 or TRBD2 (7 bases each). V was cut by 3 bases and J by 5 bases, with 29 bases left in between. The CDR3 spans 20 residues. CDR3 bases: TGTGCCAGCAGTTTTGAGGGCAGGGGGATACTAGCGCTGAGCCACAATGAGCAGTTCTTC. Translating gives CASSFEGRGILALSHNEQFF.

This clonotype was seen ten or more times. The rearrangement joins TRBV6-1 to TRBJ2-1, with 8 bases that match TRBD2. The CDR3 contains 17 residues. The germline V gene encodes CDR1 MNHNS and CDR2 SASEGT. The junction had 7 bases not matched to a gene; V was cut back by 1 base and J by 2 bases. CDR3 amino acids: CASSEGWAGGTYNEQFF. Written as DNA, the CDR3 is TGTGCCAGCAGTGAAGGGTGGGCGGGAGGAACCTACAATGAGCAGTTCTTC.

Note on this clonotype: A read error may account for a junction end that differs from germline. J is TRBJ2-2 and V is TRBV4-3; 11 positions match TRBD2. The CDR3 sequence is 17 residues long. CDR1 and CDR2 (germline): LGHNA, YSLEER. The CDR3 bases are TGCGCCAGCGGCCAAGACGGGACTAGCGGATACACCGGGGAGCTGTTTTTT. It encodes CASGQDGTSGYTGELFF.

This clonotype was detected many times. This chain joins TRBV7-9 and TRBJ1-4; D is perhaps TRBD1 (5 bases). The CDR3 is 14 residues long. V shed 1 base and J shed 8 bases, with 11 bases lying between them. Germline V lookup: CDR1 SEHNR, CDR2 FQNEAQ (reference sequence). As DNA, the CDR3 is TGTGCCAGCAGCTTAGGGGGGGTAATCGAAAAACTGTTTTTT. This encodes CASSLGGVIEKLFF.

About this clonotype: It may be a read error: a sequence one base away is much more abundant. The chain is built from TRBV5-1 and TRBJ2-1; D is ambiguous. This CDR3 contains 17 residues. CDR1 and CDR2 from the germline V gene are SGHRS and YFSETQ. The CDR3 nucleotides are TGCGCCAGCAGCCCCTTAGGTCGGTCGGGTTTCTACAATGAGCGGTTCTTC. Amino acids: CASSPLGRSGFYNERFF.

This clonotype was picked up many times. This chain joins TRBV7-2 and TRBJ2-7; D not certain. Trimming left V 2 bases short and J 6 bases short, with 14 bases between. Germline CDR1 reads SGHTA; CDR2 reads FQGNSA. This CDR3 is 14 amino acids long. This CDR3 is CASSLPGSKAEQYF. DNA for the CDR3: TGTGCCAGCAGCTTACCCGGCTCTAAGGCCGAGCAGTACTTC.

This clonotype was seen at least ten times. The chain joins TRBV5-5 to TRBJ2-2; D may be TRBD1 (5 bases). Deletions cut 4 bases from V and 2 bases from J, with 12 bases between. This CDR3 is 15 amino acids long. Per the germline V gene, CDR1 is SGHKS and CDR2 is YYEKEE (reference sequence). CDR3 sequence: CASSPGQLNTGELFF. The CDR3 DNA reads as TGTGCCAGCAGCCCCGGACAACTAAACACCGGGGAGCTGTTTTTT.

This clonotype showed up many times. The CDR3: CASSPRVGQNYGYTF. The CDR3 DNA sequence: TGTGCCAGCAGCCCTCGGGTTGGACAGAACTATGGCTACACCTTC. The chain is built from TRBV6-5 and TRBJ1-2; D perhaps matches TRBD1 (6 bases). The length of the CDR3 is 15 residues. Germline values: CDR1 MNHEY, CDR2 SVGAGI. V lost 6 bases and J 2 bases, leaving 16 bases between the germline ends.

This clonotype was picked up many times. The chain links TRBV28 to TRBJ2-7; D assignment may be TRBD1 or TRBD2 (5 bases each). CDR1 and CDR2 (germline): MDHEN, SYDVKM. The CDR3 covers 15 residues. Trimming removed 5 bases from V and 1 base from J, with 15 bases in between. CDR3 nucleotides: TGTGCCAGCAGTGGAACCGGGACCGGATCCTACGAGCAGTACTTC. Translated, it gives CASSGTGTGSYEQYF.

This chain links TRBV10-3 with TRBJ2-5; D gene uncertain. Trimming stripped 6 bases from V and 4 bases from J, with 12 bases between. CDR3 length equals 13 residues. The germline CDR1 and CDR2 sequences are ENHRY and SYGVKD. In nucleotides, the CDR3 is TGTGCCATCAGCACCCCGGCGAGAGAGACCCAGTACTTC. Translated: CAISTPARETQYF.

This clonotype was recorded many times. CDR3 protein: CASSLTVSSTDTQYF. CDR3 bases: TGCGCCAGCAGCTTGACTGTTTCTAGCACAGATACGCAGTATTTT. The chain is built from TRBV5-1 and TRBJ2-3; D unclear. This CDR3 region has 15 residues. The ends were cut back, 1 base at V and 0 bases at J, with 9 bases in the middle. Germline V gene sequence: CDR1 SGHRS, CDR2 YFSETQ.

In its sample, this clonotype was seen many times. This sequence joins TRBV12-3 or TRBV12-4 and TRBJ1-1; 8 bases are a match to TRBD1. The CDR3 totals 19 residues. Trimming cost V 7 bases and J 0 bases; bases outside gene matches: 19. The CDR3 nucleotides read TGTGCCAGCAACGACAGGGGAATAGTTTATGGGGGGCTGAACACTGAAGCTTTCTTT. Translated, it gives CASNDRGIVYGGLNTEAFF.

This rearrangement joins TRBV4-3 to TRBJ1-5; D possibly corresponds to TRBD1 (5 bases). V was shortened by 3 bases and J by 0 bases, with 15 bases between the two germline ends. The CDR3 is 17 residues long. The germline CDR1 and CDR2 sequences are LGHNA and YSLEER. CDR3 sequence: CASSQTRDPYSNQPQHF. CDR3 bases: TGCGCCAGCAGCCAGACCCGGGACCCCTATAGCAATCAGCCCCAGCATTTT.

This clonotype was seen at least ten times. The chain carries TRBV7-8 and TRBJ2-5; D may be TRBD2 (6 bases). The V end was cut by 1 base, the J end by 7 bases, with 16 bases between. The CDR3 runs to 15 residues. Germline-derived CDR1 and CDR2 are SGHVS and FQNEAQ. In nucleotides, the CDR3 is TGTGCCAGCAGCTTAGTTCGGGGGACTGTCGGGACCCAGTACTTC. It codes for CASSLVRGTVGTQYF.

This clonotype was detected ten times or more. The rearrangement uses TRBV18 and TRBJ2-4; the match to TRBD1 covers 7 bases. The germline V gene has CDR1 KGHSH and CDR2 LQKENI. The CDR3 extends over 16 amino acids. The trim removed 3 bases at V and 1 base at J, leaving 6 bases unmatched. CDR3 sequence: CASSPLRDSAKNIQYF. DNA of the CDR3: TGTGCCAGCTCACCGCTTCGGGACAGCGCCAAAAACATTCAGTACTTC.

This clonotype was counted at least ten times. The chain recombines TRBV20-1 with TRBJ1-5; TRBD1 might be the D (6 bases). This CDR3 is built from 12 residues. V shed 8 bases and J shed 4 bases, with 12 bases lying between them. Germline V gene sequence: CDR1 DFQATT, CDR2 SNEGSKA (reference sequence). CDR3 sequence (DNA): TGCAGTTATGGGGACAAAAATCAGCCCCAGCATTTT. This gives the protein CSYGDKNQPQHF.